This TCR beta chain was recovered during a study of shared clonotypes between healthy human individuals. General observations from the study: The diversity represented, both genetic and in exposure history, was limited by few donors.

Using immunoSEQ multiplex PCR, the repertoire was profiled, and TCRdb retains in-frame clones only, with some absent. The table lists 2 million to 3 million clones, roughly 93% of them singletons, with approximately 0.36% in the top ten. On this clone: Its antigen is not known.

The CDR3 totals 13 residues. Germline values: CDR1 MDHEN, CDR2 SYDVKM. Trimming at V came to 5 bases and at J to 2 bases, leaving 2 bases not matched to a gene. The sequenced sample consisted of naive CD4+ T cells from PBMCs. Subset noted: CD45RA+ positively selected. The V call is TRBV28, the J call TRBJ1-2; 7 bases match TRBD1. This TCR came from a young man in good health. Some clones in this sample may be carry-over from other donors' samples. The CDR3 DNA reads TGTGCCAGCAGTGAGGGACAGAACTATGGCTACACCTTC. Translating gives CASSEGQNYGYTF.